This record looks at one TCR beta chain sequence and its context. This sample is part of a study of blood T cell repertoires in COVID-19. Looking at the study overall: Sites in the United States, Italy and Spain provided acute and convalescent COVID-19 samples. The cDNA or gDNA used as material had been derived from T cells, B-cell-depleted T cells, or PBMCs.

Trimming stripped 0 bases from V and 6 bases from J, with 17 bases between. Per the germline V gene, CDR1 is GTSNPN and CDR2 is SVGIG (reference sequence). This CDR3 region has 15 residues. The authors' processing: Reference gene primer amplification gave nucleated cell count estimates. Using immunoSEQ multiplex PCR, the repertoire was profiled, and TCRdb retains in-frame clones only, with some absent. From that table come the V and J calls and clone size; the DNA was used to work out D and trimming. Of tens of thousands of clones in the sample, about four fifths were seen once. Sequencing input: peripheral blood. The gene calls are TRBV30 and TRBJ1-2, with D tentatively TRBD1 (6 bases). The TCR comes from a man in his 70s with acute or convalescent COVID-19. The CDR3 DNA reads TGTGCCTGGAGTGTATGGGACAAGCGGAGAGATGGCTACACCTTC. This sequence encodes CAWSVWDKRRDGYTF.